This TCR beta chain was profiled in a study of blood T cell repertoires in COVID-19. At the level of the study: The analysed material was cDNA or gDNA that came from T cells, B-cell-depleted T cells, or PBMCs.

The germline CDR1 and CDR2 sequences are SGHKS and YYEKEE (reference sequence). The V and J ends lost 0 bases and 5 bases respectively, with 17 bases between them. The CDR3 runs 16 residues. Method: immunoSEQ multiplex PCR; TCRdb's copy keeps in-frame clones and lacks some. The repertoire consists of around 250,000 clones, with roughly 83% occurring once and the leading ten covering 12%. The material sequenced was peripheral blood. The sequence was obtained from a man of 80 years or more with acute or convalescent COVID-19. The chain combines TRBV5-5 with TRBJ1-1, with D possibly TRBD1 on 5 matching bases. The CDR3 loop is CASSLGRGYIRTEAFF. CDR3 nucleotide sequence: TGTGCCAGCAGCTTGGGGAGGGGTTACATTCGGACTGAAGCTTTCTTT.